The 4 T cell receptor beta chains below all came from one sample that was sequenced in a study of blood T cells in healthy people across ages. Combining a sample-barcoded 5' primer with a J-beta primer mix, a second PCR ran for roughly 6 to 12 cycles. MiXCR, run by TCRdb on the 5' RACE reads, gives a single entry per CDR3 protein. This table has some 1.1 million distinct CDR3 sequences, about two fifths appearing once. Sequenced: blood. These receptors were collected from a man aged 18 to 29 in good health.

This clonotype was seen a few times. V usage is TRBV29-1 and J usage is TRBJ2-1; the D call may be TRBD1 or TRBD2 (5 bases each). The CDR3 is 16 residues long. Germline V gives CDR1 SQVTM, CDR2 ANQGSEA. V lost 5 bases and J 0 bases, leaving 17 bases between the germline ends. CDR3 in amino acids: CSVQRHPGRSYNEQFF. CDR3 bases: TGCAGCGTTCAGAGACACCCGGGACGCTCCTACAATGAGCAGTTCTTC.

The genes are TRBV29-1 and TRBJ2-5; 8 positions match TRBD1. Per germline, CDR1 SQVTM and CDR2 ANQGSEA. J was trimmed by 2 bases and V by 8 bases; bases with no gene match: 7. CDR3 length: 13 residues. Written as DNA, the CDR3 is TGCAGCCTTTTCGACAGGGGTCAAGAGACCCAGTACTTC. Encoded protein: CSLFDRGQETQYF.

This clonotype appeared many times. The rearrangement joins TRBV4-3 to TRBJ2-1; tentative D call: TRBD2 (7 bases). The length of the CDR3 is 19 residues. Germline CDR1 is LGHNA and CDR2 is YSLEER. The V end lost 0 bases, the J end lost 0 bases, and 18 bases lay between the germline ends. The DNA of the CDR3 is TGCGCCAGCAGCCAAGATCTGGGCGGGGGCCGCAGCTCCTACAATGAGCAGTTCTTC. Its translation is CASSQDLGGGRSSYNEQFF.

This clonotype was detected a few times. The V gene is TRBV12-3 or TRBV12-4, the J gene TRBJ2-7; 9 nucleotides align to TRBD2. This CDR3 has 15 amino acids. J gave up 1 base and V 4 bases, and 5 bases lay outside the gene matches. The CDR3 coding sequence is TGTGCCAGCAGTTGGGGTCTAGCGGGGTCCTACGAGCAGTACTTC. The encoded protein is CASSWGLAGSYEQYF.